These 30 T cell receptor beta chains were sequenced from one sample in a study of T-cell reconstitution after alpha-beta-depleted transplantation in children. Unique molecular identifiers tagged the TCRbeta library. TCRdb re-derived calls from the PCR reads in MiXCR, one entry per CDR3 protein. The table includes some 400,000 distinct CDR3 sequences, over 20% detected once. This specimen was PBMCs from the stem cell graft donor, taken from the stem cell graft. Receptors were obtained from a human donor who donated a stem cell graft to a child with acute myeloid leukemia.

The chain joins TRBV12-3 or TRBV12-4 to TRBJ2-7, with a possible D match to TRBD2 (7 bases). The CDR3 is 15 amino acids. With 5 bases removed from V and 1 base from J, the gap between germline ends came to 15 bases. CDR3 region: CASSPGGGPSYEQYF. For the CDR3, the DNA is TGTGCCAGCAGTCCGGGGGGCGGGCCTTCCTACGAGCAGTACTTC.

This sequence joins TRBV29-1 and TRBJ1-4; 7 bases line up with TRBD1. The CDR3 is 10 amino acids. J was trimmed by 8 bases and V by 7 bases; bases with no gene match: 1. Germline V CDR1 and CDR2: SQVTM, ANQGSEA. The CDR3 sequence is CSAGGEKLFF. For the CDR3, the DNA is TGCAGCGCAGGGGGGGAAAAACTGTTTTTT.

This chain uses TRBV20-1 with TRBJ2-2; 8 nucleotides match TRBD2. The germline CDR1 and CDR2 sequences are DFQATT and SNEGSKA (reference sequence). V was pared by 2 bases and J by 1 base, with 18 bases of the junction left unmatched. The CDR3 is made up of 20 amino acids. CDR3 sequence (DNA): TGCAGTGCTAGAATAGGGCCGGAAGAAGCGGGAGTTGAGAACACCGGGGAGCTGTTTTTT. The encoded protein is CSARIGPEEAGVENTGELFF.

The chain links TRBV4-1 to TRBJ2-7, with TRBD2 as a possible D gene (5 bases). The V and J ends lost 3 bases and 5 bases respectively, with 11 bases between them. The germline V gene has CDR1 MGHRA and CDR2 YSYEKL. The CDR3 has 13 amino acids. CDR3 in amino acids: CASSHMVGDEQYF. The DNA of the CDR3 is TGCGCCAGCAGCCACATGGTCGGGGACGAGCAGTACTTC.

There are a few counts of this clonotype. The CDR3 bases are TGTGCCAGCAGCCAAGAGTACAGTCCTTACAATGAGCAGTTCTTC. It codes for CASSQEYSPYNEQFF. This chain links TRBV4-2 with TRBJ2-1, with D hard to call. Germline CDR1 LGHNA, CDR2 YNFKEQ. V lost 0 bases, J lost 4 bases, and 10 bases lay in between. CDR3 length: 15 residues.

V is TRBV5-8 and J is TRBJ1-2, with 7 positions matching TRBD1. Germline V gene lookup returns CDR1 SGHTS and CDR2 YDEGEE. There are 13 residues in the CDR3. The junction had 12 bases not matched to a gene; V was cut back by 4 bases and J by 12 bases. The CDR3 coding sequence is TGTGCCAGCAGCCTCGGGACAGCGCTATTCCACACCTTC. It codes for CASSLGTALFHTF.

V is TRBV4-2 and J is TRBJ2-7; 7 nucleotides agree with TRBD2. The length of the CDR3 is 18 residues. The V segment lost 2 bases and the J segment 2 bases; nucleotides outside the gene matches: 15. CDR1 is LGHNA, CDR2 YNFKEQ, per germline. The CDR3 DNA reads TGTGCCAGCAGCCAAAATACACTAGGAGCGGGAAAGGCCTACGAGCAGTACTTC. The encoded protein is CASSQNTLGAGKAYEQYF.

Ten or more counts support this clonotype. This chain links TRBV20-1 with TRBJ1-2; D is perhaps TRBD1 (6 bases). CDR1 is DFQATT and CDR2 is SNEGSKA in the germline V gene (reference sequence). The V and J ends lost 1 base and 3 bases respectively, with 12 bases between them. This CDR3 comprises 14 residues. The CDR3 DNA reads TGCAGTGCTAGAGCGCTGAACAGGGACTATGGCTACACCTTC. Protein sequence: CSARALNRDYGYTF.

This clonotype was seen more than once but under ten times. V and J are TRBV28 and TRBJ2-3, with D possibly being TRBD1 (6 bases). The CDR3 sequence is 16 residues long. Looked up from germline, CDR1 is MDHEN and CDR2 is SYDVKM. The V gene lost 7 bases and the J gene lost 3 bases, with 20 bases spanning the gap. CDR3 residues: CASTSGDERGTDTQYF. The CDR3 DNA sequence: TGTGCCAGCACCTCCGGGGACGAGAGGGGGACAGATACGCAGTATTTT.

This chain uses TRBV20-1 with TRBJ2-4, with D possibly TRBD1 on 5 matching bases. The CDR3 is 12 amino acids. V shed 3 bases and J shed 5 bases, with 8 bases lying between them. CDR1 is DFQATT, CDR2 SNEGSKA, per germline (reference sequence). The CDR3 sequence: CSASDSENIQYF. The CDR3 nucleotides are TGCAGTGCTAGCGACAGTGAAAACATTCAGTACTTC.

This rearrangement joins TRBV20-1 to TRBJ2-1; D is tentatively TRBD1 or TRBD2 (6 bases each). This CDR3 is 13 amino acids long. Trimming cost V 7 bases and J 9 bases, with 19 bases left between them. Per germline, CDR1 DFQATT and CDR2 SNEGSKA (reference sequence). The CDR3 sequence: CSVAQGGRGEQFF. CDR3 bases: TGCAGTGTGGCACAGGGAGGTAGGGGTGAGCAGTTCTTC.

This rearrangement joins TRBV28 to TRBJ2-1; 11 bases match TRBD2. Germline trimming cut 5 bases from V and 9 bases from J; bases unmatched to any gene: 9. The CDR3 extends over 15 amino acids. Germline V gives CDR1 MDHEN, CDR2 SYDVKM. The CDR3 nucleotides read TGTGCCAGCAGTGTAGCGGGAGGGCCGGTGCGTGAGCAGTTCTTC. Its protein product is CASSVAGGPVREQFF. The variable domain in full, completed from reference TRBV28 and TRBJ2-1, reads DVKVTQSSRYLVKRTGEKVFLECVQDMDHENMFWYRQDPGLGLRLIYFSYDVKMKEKGDIPEGYSVSREKKERFSLILESASTNQTSMYLCASSVAGGPVREQFFGPGTRLTVL.

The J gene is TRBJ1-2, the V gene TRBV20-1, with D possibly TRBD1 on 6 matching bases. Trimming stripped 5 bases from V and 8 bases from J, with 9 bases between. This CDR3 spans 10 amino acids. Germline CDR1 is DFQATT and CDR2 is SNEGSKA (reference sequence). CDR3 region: CSAGTLGYTF. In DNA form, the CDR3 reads TGCAGTGCTGGGACATTGGGCTACACCTTC.

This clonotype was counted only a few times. The DNA of the CDR3 is TGTGCCAGCAGCCCCCAAGCGCTAAGCTCTGGGGCCAACGTCCTGACTTTC. Amino acids: CASSPQALSSGANVLTF. The V and J genes are TRBV25-1 and TRBJ2-6, with D hard to call. This CDR3 has 17 amino acids. Between the trimmed V and J ends, which lost 6 bases and 0 bases, there was a span of 15 bases. Germline V lookup: CDR1 MGHDK, CDR2 SYGVNS.

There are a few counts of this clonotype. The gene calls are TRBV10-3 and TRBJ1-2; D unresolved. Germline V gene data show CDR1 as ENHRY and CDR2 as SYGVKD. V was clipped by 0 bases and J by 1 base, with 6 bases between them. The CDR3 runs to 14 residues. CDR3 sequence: CAISESIDNYGYTF. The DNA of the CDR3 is TGTGCCATCAGTGAGTCGATAGATAACTATGGCTACACCTTC.

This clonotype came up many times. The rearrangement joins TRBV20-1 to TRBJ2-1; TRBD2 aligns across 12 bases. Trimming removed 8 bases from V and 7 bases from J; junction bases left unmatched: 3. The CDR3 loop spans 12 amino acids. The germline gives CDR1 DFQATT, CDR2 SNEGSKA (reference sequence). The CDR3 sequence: CSRTSGTNEQFF. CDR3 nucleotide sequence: TGCAGTCGGACTAGCGGGACGAATGAGCAGTTCTTC.

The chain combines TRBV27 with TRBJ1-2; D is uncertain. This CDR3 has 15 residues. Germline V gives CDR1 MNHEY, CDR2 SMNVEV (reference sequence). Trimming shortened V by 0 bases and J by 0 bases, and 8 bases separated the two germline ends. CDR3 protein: CASSLSVLSNYGYTF. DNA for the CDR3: TGTGCCAGCAGTTTATCGGTACTATCTAACTATGGCTACACCTTC.

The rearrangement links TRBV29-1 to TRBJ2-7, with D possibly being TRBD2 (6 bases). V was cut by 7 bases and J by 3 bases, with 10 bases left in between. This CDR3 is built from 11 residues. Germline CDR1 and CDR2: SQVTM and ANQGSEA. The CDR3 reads CSGGTYYEQYF. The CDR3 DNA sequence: TGCAGCGGCGGGACTTACTACGAGCAGTACTTC.

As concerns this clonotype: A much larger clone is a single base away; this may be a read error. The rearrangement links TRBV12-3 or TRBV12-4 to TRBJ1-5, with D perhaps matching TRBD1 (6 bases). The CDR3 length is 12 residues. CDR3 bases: TGTGCCAGTAGGACAGCCGATCAGCCCCAGAATTTT. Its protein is CASRTADQPQNF.

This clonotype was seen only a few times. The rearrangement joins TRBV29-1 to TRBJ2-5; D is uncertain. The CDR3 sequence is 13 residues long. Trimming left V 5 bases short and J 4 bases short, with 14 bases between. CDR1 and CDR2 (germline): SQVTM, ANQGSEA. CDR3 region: CSVLYDWGETQYF. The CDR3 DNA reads TGCAGCGTTCTATACGACTGGGGAGAGACCCAGTACTTC.

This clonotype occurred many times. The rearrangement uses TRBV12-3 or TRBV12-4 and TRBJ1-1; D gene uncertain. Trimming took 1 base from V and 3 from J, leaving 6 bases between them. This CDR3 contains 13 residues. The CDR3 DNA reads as TGTGCCAGCAGTTTAGGGCAGTACACTGAAGCTTTCTTT. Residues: CASSLGQYTEAFF.

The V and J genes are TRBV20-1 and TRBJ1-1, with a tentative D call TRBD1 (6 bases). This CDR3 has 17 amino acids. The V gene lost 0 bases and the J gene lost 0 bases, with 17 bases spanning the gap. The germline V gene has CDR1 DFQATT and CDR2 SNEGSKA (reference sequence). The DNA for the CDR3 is TGCAGTGCTAGAGATCTACCCAGGGGCAAGATGAACACTGAAGCTTTCTTT. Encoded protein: CSARDLPRGKMNTEAFF.

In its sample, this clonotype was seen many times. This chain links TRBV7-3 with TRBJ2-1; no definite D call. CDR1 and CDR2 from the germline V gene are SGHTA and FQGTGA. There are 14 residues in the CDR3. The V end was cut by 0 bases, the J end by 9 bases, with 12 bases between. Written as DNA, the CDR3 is TGTGCCAGCAGCTTAACCTTGTGGCCCAGTGAGCAGTTCTTC. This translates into CASSLTLWPSEQFF.

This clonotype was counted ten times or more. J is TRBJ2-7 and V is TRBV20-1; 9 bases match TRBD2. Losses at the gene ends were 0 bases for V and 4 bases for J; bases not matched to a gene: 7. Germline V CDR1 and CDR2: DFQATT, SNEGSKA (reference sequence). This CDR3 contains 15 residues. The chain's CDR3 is CSARDHASGVYEQYF. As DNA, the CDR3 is TGCAGTGCTAGAGATCATGCTAGCGGGGTTTACGAGCAGTACTTC.

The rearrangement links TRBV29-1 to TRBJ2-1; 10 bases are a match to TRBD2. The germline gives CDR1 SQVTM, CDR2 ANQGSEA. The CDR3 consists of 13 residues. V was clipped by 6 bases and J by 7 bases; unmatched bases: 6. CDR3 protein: CSVKTSGSNEQFF. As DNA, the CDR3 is TGCAGCGTAAAGACTAGCGGGTCGAATGAGCAGTTCTTC.

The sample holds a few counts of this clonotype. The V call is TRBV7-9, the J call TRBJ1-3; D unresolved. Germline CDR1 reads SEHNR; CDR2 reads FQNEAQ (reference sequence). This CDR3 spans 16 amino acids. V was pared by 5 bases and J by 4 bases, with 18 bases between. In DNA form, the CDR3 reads TGTGCCAGCAGCCCGCGAGGAACGCCCTCGGGAAACACCATATATTTT. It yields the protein CASSPRGTPSGNTIYF.

Here the CDR3 reads CASSLNLGRETQYF. In DNA form, the CDR3 reads TGTGCCAGCAGCTTAAACCTTGGAAGAGAGACCCAGTACTTC. The J gene is TRBJ2-5, the V gene TRBV7-3, with D unclear. Trimming took off 1 base at V and 4 bases at J, with 10 bases between the two ends. CDR1 and CDR2 from the germline V gene are SGHTA and FQGTGA. The CDR3 spans 14 residues.

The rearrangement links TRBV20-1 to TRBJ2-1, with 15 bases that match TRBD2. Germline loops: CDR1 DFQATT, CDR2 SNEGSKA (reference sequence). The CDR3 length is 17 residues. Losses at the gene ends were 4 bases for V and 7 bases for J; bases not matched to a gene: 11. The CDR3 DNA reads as TGCAGTGCTATAGCACCCCCGGGACTAGCGGGAGGAAATGAGCAGTTCTTC. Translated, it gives CSAIAPPGLAGGNEQFF.

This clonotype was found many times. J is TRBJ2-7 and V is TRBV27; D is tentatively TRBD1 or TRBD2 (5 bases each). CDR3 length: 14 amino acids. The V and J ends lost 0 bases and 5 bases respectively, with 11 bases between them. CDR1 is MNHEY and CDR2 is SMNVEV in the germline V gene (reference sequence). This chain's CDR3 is CASSLSGVGHEQYF. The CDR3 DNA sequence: TGTGCCAGCAGTTTATCGGGGGTTGGGCACGAGCAGTACTTC.

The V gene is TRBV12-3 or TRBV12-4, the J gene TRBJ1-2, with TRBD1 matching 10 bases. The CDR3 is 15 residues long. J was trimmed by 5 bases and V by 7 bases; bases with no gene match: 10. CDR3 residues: CASTKPGQGNYGYTF. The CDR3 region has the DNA TGTGCCAGCACCAAGCCGGGACAGGGGAATTATGGCTACACCTTC.